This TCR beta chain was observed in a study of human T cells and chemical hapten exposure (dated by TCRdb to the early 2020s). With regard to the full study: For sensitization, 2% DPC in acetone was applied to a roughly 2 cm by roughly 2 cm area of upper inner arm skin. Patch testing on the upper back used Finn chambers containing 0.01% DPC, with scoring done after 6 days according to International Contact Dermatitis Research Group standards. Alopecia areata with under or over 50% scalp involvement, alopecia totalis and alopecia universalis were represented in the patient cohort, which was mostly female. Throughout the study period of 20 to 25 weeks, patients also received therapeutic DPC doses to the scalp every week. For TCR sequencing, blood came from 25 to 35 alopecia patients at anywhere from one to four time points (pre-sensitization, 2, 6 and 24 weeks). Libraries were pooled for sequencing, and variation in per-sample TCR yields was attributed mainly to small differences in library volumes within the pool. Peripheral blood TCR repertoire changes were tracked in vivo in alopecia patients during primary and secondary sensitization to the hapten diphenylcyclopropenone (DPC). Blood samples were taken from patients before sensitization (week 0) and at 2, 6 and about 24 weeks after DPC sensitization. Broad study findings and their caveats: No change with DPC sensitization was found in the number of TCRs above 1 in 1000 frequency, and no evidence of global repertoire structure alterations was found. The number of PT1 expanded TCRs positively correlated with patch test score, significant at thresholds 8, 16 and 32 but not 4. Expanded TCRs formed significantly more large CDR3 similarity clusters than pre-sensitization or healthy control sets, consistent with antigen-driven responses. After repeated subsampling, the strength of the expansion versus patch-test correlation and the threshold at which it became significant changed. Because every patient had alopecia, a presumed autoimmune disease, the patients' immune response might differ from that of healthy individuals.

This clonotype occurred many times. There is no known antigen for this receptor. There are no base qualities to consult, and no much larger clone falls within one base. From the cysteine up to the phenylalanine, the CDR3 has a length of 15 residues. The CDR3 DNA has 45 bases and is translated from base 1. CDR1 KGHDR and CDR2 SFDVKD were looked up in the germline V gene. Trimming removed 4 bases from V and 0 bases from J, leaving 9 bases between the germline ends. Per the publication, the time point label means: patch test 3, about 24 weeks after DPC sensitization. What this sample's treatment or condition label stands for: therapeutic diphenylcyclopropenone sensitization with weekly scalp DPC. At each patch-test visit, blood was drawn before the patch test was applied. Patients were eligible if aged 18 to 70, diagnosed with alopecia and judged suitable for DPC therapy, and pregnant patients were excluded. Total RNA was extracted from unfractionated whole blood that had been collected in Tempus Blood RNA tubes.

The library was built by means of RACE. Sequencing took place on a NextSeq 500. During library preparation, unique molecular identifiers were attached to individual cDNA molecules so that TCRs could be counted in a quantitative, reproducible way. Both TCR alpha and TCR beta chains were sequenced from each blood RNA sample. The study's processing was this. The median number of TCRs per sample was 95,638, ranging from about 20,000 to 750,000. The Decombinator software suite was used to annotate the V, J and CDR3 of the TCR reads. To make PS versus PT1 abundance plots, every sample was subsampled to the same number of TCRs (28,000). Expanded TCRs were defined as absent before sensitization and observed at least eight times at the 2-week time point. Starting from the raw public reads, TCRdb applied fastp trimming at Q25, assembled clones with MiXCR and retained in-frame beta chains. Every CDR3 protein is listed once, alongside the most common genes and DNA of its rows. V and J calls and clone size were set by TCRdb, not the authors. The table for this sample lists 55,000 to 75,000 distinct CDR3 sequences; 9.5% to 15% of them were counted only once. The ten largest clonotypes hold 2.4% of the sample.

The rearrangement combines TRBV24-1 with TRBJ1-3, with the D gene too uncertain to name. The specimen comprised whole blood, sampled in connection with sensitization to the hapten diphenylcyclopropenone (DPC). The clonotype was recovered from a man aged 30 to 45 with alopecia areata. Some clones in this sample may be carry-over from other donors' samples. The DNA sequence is TGTGCCACCAGTGACCCAAGAAGCTCTGGAAACACCATATATTTT. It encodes CATSDPRSSGNTIYF.